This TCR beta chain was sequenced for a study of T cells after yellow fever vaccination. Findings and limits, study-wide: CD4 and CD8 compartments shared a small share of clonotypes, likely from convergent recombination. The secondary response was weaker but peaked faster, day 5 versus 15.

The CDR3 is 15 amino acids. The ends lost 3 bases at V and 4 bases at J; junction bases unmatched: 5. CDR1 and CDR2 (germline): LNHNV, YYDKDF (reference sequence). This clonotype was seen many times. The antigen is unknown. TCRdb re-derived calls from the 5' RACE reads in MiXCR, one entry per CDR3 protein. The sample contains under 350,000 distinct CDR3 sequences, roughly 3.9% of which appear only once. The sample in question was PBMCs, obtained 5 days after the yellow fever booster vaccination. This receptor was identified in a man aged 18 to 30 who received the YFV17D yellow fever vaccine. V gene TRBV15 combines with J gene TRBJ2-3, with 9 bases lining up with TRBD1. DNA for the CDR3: TGTGCCACCAGCAGTAGACAGGGGGTGGCAGATACGCAGTATTTT. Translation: CATSSRQGVADTQYF.